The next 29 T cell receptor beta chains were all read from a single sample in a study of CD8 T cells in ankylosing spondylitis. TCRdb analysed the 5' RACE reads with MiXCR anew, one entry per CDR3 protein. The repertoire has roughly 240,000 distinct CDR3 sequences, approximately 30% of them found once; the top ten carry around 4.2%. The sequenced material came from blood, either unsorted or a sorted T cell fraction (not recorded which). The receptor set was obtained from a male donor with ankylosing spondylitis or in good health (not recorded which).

In DNA form, the CDR3 reads TGCAGTGCTGCTGACGGGGGCCCCTACGAGCAGTACTTC. Amino acid sequence: CSAADGGPYEQYF. V gene TRBV20-1 combines with J gene TRBJ2-7; D may be TRBD1 or TRBD2 (6 bases each). Germline V gene sequence: CDR1 DFQATT, CDR2 SNEGSKA (reference sequence). The CDR3 extends over 13 amino acids. V lost 5 bases and J 2 bases, leaving 13 bases between the germline ends.

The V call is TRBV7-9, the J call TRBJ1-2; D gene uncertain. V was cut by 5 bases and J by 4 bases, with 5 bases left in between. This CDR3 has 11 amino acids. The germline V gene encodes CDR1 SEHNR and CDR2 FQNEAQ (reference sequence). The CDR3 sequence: CASSSSYGYTF. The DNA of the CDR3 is TGTGCCAGCAGCAGCAGCTATGGCTACACCTTC.

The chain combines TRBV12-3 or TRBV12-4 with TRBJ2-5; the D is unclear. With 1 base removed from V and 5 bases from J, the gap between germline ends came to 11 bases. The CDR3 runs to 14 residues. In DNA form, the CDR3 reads TGTGCCAGCAGTTTAGAGTGGCAGATTGAGACCCAGTACTTC. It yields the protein CASSLEWQIETQYF.

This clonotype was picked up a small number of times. DNA of the CDR3: TGTGCCTGGAGTGTACTACCTAGCGAGAATGAGCAGTTCTTC. Its protein product is CAWSVLPSENEQFF. This sequence joins TRBV30 and TRBJ2-1; tentatively, D is TRBD2 (6 bases). Germline values: CDR1 GTSNPN, CDR2 SVGIG (reference sequence). V lost 0 bases to trimming and J lost 7 bases, with 13 bases between them. The CDR3 is 14 amino acids.

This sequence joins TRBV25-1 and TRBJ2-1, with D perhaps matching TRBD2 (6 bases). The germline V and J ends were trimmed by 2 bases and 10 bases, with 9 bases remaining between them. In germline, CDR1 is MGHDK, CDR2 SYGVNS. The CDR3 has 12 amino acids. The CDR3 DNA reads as TGTGCCAGCAGTGAAGGGCGGGGCGAGCAGTTCTTC. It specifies CASSEGRGEQFF.

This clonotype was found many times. The CDR3 loop is CAIKKTTGEGEQYF. CDR3 in DNA: TGTGCCATCAAGAAAACCACAGGGGAGGGCGAGCAGTACTTC. The rearrangement joins TRBV10-3 to TRBJ2-7; perhaps D is TRBD1 or TRBD2 (7 bases each). The length of the CDR3 is 14 residues. The germline V gene encodes CDR1 ENHRY and CDR2 SYGVKD. Trimming removed 7 bases from V and 6 bases from J, with 19 bases in between.

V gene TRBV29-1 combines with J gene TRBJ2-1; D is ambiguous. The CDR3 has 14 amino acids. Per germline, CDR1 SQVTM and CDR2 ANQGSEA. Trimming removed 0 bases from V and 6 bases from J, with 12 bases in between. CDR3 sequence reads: CSVEDLLVLNEQFF. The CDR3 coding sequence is TGCAGCGTTGAAGATCTGCTGGTCCTCAATGAGCAGTTCTTC.

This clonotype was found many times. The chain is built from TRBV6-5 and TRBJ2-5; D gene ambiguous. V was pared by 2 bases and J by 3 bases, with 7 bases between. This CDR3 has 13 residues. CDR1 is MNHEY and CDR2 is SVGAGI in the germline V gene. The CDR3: CASSYGGKETQYF. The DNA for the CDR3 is TGTGCCAGCAGTTACGGTGGGAAAGAGACCCAGTACTTC.

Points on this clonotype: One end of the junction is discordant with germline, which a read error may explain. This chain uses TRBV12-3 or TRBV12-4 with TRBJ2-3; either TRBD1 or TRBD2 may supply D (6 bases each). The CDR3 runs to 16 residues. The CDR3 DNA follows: TGTGCCAGCAGTTCCCGACTAGACGGGGGCACGGATACGCAGTATTTT. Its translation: CASSSRLDGGTDTQYF.

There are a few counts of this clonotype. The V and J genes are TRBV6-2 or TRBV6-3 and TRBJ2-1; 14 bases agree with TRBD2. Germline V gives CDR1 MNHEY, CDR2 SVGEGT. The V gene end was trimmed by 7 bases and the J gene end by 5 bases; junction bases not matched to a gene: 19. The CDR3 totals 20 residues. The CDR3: CASTRRPGLAGAGKNNEQFF. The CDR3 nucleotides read TGTGCCAGCACCCGACGGCCGGGACTAGCGGGGGCGGGGAAGAACAATGAGCAGTTCTTC.

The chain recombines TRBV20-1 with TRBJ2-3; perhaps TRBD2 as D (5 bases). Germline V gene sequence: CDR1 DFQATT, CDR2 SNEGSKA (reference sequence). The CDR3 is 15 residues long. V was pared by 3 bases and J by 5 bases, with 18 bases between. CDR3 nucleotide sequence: TGCAGTGCTAGCCCGCAACTAGAATCCAGAGATACGCAGTATTTT. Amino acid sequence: CSASPQLESRDTQYF.

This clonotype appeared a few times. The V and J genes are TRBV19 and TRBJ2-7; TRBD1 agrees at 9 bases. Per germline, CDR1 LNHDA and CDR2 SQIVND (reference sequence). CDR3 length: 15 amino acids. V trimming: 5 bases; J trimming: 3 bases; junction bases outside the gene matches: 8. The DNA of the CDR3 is TGTGCCAGTAGTGCTACCGGGACAGGGCTCTACGAGCAGTACTTC. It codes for CASSATGTGLYEQYF.

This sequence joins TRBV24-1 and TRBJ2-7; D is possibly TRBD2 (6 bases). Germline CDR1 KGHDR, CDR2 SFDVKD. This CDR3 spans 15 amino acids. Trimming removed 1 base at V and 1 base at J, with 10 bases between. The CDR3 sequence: CATSDLSGRSYEQYF. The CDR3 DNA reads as TGTGCCACCAGTGATTTATCAGGGAGGTCCTACGAGCAGTACTTC.

CDR3 nucleotide sequence: TGCCGCCTTGTCGGAGGCTCGGACGAGCAGTACTTC. Translated: CRLVGGSDEQYF. The chain couples TRBV20-1 to TRBJ2-7; D might be TRBD2 (5 bases). CDR1 DFQATT and CDR2 SNEGSKA come from the germline V gene (reference sequence). The CDR3 is 12 residues long.

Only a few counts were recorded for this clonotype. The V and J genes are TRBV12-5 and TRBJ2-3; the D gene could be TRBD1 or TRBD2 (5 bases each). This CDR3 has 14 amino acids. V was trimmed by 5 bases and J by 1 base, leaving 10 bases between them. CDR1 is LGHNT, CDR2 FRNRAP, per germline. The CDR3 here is CASGPWDGTDTQYF. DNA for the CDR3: TGTGCTAGTGGTCCCTGGGACGGCACAGATACGCAGTATTTT. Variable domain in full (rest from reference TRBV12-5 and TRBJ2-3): DARVTQTPRHKVTEMGQEVTMRCQPILGHNTVFWYRQTMMQGLELLAYFRNRAPLDDSGMPKDRFSAEMPDATLATLKIQPSEPRDSAVYFCASGPWDGTDTQYFGPGTRLTVL.

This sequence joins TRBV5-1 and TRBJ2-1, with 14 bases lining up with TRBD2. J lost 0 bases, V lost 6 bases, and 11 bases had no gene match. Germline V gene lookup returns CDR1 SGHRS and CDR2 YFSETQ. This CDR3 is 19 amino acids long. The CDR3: CASTLTGLAGDSSYNEQFF. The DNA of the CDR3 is TGCGCCAGCACCCTCACGGGACTAGCGGGGGATAGCTCCTACAATGAGCAGTTCTTC.

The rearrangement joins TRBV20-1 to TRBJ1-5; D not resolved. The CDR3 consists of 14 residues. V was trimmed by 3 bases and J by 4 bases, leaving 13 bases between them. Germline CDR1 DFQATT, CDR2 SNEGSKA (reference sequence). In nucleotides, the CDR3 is TGCAGTGCTAGGGGTTTTCGGGCGAATCAGCCCCAGCATTTT. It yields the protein CSARGFRANQPQHF.

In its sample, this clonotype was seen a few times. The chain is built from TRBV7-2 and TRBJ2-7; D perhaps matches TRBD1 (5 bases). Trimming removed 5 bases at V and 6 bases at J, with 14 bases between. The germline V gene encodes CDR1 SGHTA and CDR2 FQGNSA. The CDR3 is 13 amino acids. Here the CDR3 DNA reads TGTGCCAGCAGCCCGAGCAGGGTTCGCGAGCAGTACTTC. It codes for CASSPSRVREQYF.

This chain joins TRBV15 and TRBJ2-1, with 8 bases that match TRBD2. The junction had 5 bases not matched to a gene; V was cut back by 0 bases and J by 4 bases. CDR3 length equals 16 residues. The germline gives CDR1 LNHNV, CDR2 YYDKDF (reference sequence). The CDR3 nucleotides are TGTGCCACCAGCAGAGATGGGCGGGGGGAGTACAATGAGCAGTTCTTC. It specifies CATSRDGRGEYNEQFF.

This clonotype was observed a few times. The CDR3 region has the DNA TGTGCCACCAGCAGAGATATCTTCCTCGTCGGACAGGGAAGGGAAAAACTGTTTTTT. This encodes CATSRDIFLVGQGREKLFF. The genes are TRBV15 and TRBJ1-4; 8 bases are shared with TRBD1. The CDR3 sequence is 19 residues long. CDR1 LNHNV and CDR2 YYDKDF come from the germline V gene (reference sequence). With 0 bases clipped from V and 8 bases from J, the junction kept 17 bases outside the gene matches.

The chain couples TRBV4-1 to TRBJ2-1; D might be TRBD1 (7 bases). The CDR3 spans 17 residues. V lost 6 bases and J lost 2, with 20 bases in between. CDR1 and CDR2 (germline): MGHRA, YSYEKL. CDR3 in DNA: TGCGCCAGCAGACGTGGGGGGACAGTCGATACCTACAATGAGCAGTTCTTC. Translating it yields CASRRGGTVDTYNEQFF.

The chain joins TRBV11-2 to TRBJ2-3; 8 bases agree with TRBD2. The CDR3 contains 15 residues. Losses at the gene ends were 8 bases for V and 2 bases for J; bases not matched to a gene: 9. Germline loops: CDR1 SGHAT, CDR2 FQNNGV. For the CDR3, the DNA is TGTGCCAGCGAAACGGGGGGGACCCACACAGATACGCAGTATTTT. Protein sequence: CASETGGTHTDTQYF. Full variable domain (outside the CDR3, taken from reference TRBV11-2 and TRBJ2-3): EAGVAQSPRYKIIEKRQSVAFWCNPISGHATLYWYQQILGQGPKLLIQFQNNGVVDDSQLPKDRFSAERLKGVDSTLKIQPAKLEDSAVYLCASETGGTHTDTQYFGPGTRLTVL.

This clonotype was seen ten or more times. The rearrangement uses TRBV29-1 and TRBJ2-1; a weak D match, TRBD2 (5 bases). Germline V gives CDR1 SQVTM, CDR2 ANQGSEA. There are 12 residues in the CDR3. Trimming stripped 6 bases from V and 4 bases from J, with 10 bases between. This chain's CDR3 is CSVGAFYNEQFF. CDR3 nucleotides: TGCAGCGTGGGAGCTTTTTACAATGAGCAGTTCTTC.

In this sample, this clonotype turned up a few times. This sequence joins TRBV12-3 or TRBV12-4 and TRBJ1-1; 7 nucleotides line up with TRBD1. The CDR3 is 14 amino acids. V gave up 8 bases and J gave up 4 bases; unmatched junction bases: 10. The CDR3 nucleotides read TGTGCCAGCGCGATTAGGGGGCAGGGCACTGAAGCTTTCTTT. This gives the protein CASAIRGQGTEAFF.

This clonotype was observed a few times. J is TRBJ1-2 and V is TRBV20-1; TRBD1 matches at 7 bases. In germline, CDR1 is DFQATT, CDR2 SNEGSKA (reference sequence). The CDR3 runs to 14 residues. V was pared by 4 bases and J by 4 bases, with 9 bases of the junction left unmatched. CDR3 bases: TGCAGTGCTACAGGACAGGCGTCTCTCTATGGCTACACCTTC. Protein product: CSATGQASLYGYTF.

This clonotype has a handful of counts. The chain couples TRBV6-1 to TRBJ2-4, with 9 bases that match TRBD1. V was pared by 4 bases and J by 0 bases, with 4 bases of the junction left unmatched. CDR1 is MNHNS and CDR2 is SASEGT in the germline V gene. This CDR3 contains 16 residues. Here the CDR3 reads CASSVGTGIAKNIQYF. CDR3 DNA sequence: TGTGCCAGCAGTGTAGGGACAGGGATAGCCAAAAACATTCAGTACTTC.

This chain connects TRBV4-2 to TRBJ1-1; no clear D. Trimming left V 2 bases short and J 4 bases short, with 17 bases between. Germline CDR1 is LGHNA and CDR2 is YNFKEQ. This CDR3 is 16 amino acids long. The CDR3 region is CASSQIYRGKGTEAFF. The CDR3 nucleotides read TGTGCCAGCAGCCAAATTTATCGGGGAAAGGGCACTGAAGCTTTCTTT.

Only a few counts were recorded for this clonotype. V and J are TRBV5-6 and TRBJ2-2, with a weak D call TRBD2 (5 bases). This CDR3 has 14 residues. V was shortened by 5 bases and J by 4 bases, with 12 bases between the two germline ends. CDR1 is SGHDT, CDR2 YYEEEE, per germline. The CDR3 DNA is TGTGCCAGCAGGGAAGAGGGCACCACCGGGGAGCTGTTTTTT. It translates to CASREEGTTGELFF.

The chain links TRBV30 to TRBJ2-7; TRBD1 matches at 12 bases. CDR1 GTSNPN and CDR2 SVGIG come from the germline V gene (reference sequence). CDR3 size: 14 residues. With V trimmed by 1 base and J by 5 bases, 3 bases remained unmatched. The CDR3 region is CAWSAGTGGDEQYF. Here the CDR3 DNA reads TGTGCCTGGAGTGCCGGGACAGGGGGCGACGAGCAGTACTTC.